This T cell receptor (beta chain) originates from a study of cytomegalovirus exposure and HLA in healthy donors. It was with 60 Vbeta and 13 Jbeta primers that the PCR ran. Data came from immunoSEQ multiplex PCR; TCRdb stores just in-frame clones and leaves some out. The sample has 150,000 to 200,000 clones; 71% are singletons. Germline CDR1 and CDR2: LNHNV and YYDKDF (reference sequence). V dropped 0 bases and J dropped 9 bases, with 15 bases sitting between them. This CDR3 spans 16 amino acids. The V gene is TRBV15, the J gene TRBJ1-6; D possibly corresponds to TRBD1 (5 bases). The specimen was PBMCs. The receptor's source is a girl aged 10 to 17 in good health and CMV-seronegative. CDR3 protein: CATSRDVAGRGSPLHF. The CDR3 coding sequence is TGTGCCACCAGCAGAGATGTGGCAGGGCGAGGTTCACCCCTCCACTTT.